This T cell receptor (beta chain) was captured in a study of T cells after posttransplantation cyclophosphamide. Study-wide results and limits: TRB overlap between skin or GI tissue T cells and blood was limited. TRB clonality was highly associated with recipient CMV seropositivity and reactivation. Donor CD8+ memory clones often dominated recipient blood repertoires at later times.

Busulfan-fludarabine conditioning, marrow transplant, and cyclophosphamide on days +3 and +4 were administered. Trimming removed 3 bases from V and 3 bases from J; junction bases left unmatched: 2. The CDR3 loop spans 14 amino acids. Germline values: CDR1 MDHEN, CDR2 SYDVKM. A word on this clone: Its matching antigen is unknown.

Method: immunoSEQ multiplex PCR; TCRdb's copy keeps in-frame clones and lacks some. The data show 10,000 to 13,000 clones, roughly nine tenths seen once. This sample comprised CD4+ T cells sorted from PBMCs, obtained after allogeneic stem cell transplant with posttransplant cyclophosphamide. The V call is TRBV28, the J call TRBJ1-2; 9 bases are shared with TRBD1. The receptor's source is a male patient between 25 and 39 years old who received an allogeneic stem cell transplant from a related donor, was CMV-positive, and had acute GVHD only. T cells may partly derive from the graft donor. This chain's CDR3 is CASSFNRGHYGYTF. CDR3 in DNA: TGTGCCAGCAGTTTTAACAGGGGGCACTATGGCTACACCTTC.